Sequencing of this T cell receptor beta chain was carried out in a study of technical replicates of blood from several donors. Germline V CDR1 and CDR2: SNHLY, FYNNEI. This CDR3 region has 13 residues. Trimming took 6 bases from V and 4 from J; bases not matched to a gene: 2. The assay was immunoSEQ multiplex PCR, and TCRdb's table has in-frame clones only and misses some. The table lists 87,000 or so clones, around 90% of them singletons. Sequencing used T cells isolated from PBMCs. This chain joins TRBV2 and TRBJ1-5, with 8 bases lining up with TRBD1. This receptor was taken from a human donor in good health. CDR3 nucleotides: TGTGCCAGCAGATACAGGGGGAATCAGCCCCAGCATTTT. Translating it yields CASRYRGNQPQHF.